Presented here are 7 T cell receptor beta chains from one specimen sequenced in a study of cytomegalovirus exposure and HLA in healthy donors. The protocol was immunoSEQ multiplex PCR, while the TCRdb copy is restricted to in-frame clones and leaves out a portion. This table has over 150,000 clones, less than 85% appearing once. The material sequenced was PBMCs. The receptor source for this set is a man between 18 and 29 years old in good health and CMV-seropositive.

The rearrangement uses TRBV4-1 and TRBJ2-7, with D tentatively TRBD1 (7 bases). V was clipped by 4 bases and J by 4 bases, with 14 bases between them. The germline CDR1 and CDR2 sequences are MGHRA and YSYEKL. The CDR3 length is 14 residues. The CDR3 reads CASSPEGAGYEQYF. CDR3 bases: TGCGCCAGCAGCCCCGAGGGGGCGGGGTACGAGCAGTACTTC.

The V gene is TRBV6-1, the J gene TRBJ1-2; 9 bases map to TRBD1. This CDR3 spans 16 amino acids. Germline V CDR1 and CDR2: MNHNS, SASEGT. V lost 2 bases and J lost 4; bases outside the gene matches: 8. The CDR3 loop is CASSEPRTGDGYGYTF. The CDR3 nucleotides read TGTGCCAGCAGTGAACCTCGGACAGGGGACGGCTATGGCTACACCTTC.

The chain carries TRBV27 and TRBJ2-1; D not certain. Germline V gene sequence: CDR1 MNHEY, CDR2 SMNVEV (reference sequence). The CDR3 has 13 residues. V was trimmed by 6 bases and J by 8 bases, leaving 14 bases between them. CDR3 nucleotides: TGTGCCAGCAGCCCCCTATTAGCAGATGAGCAGTTCTTC. It encodes CASSPLLADEQFF.

This clone was counted only a few times. The gene calls are TRBV30 and TRBJ1-5, with a weak D call TRBD1 (5 bases). The CDR3 totals 13 residues. Trimming took off 0 bases at V and 7 bases at J, with 10 bases between the two ends. Looked up from germline, CDR1 is GTSNPN and CDR2 is SVGIG (reference sequence). CDR3 in DNA: TGTGCCTGGAGTGTAGCCGGGGGGCAGCCCCAGCATTTT. Translated, it gives CAWSVAGGQPQHF.

J is TRBJ2-2 and V is TRBV11-2; 10 bases agree with TRBD2. V lost 3 bases, J lost 5 bases, and 15 bases stayed unmatched. The CDR3 loop spans 19 amino acids. CDR1 SGHAT and CDR2 FQNNGV come from the germline V gene. The DNA of the CDR3 is TGTGCCAGCAGCTTCGTGCAACTAGCGGGGTCCACGGGTACCGGGGAGCTGTTTTTT. Its translation is CASSFVQLAGSTGTGELFF.

The V gene is TRBV9, the J gene TRBJ2-3; D perhaps matches TRBD2 (5 bases). Germline CDR1 reads SGDLS; CDR2 reads YYNGEE. The CDR3 extends over 14 amino acids. V was shortened by 1 base and J by 2 bases, with 8 bases between the two germline ends. The chain's CDR3 is CASSVFSVTDTQYF. CDR3 DNA sequence: TGTGCCAGCAGCGTATTTAGCGTCACAGATACGCAGTATTTT.

The chain is built from TRBV5-4 and TRBJ1-6; 7 nucleotides align to TRBD1. V lost 0 bases to trimming and J lost 6 bases; unmatched junction nucleotides: 6. Germline CDR1 is SGHNT and CDR2 is YYREEE (reference sequence). The CDR3 runs to 16 residues. Here the CDR3 DNA reads TGTGCCAGCAGCTTGGACGACAGGGCATTTAATTCACCCCTCCACTTT. Translating gives CASSLDDRAFNSPLHF. The whole variable domain, filled in from reference TRBV5-4 and TRBJ1-6, reads ETGVTQSPTHLIKTRGQQVTLRCSSQSGHNTVSWYQQALGQGPQFIFQYYREEENGRGNFPPRFSGLQFPNYSSELNVNALELDDSALYLCASSLDDRAFNSPLHFGNGTRLTVT.